The present T cell receptor (beta chain) was sequenced within a study of tumor-infiltrating lymphocytes in oesophageal squamous cell carcinoma. The CDR3 is 18 amino acids long, termini counted. Germline CDR1 and CDR2: MGHRA and YSYEKL. TCRdb re-called the PCR reads with MiXCR, one entry per CDR3 protein. Found here are approximately 17,000 distinct CDR3 sequences, roughly 45% of them singletons; the top ten hold about 42%. About this clonotype itself: Because it lacks the conserved phenylalanine or tryptophan at the end, this CDR3 is likely a read error. The limits of the CDR3 on the DNA are not certain, so only TCRdb's listed CDR3 is given.

The clonotype comes from a female donor with esophageal squamous cell carcinoma. The rearrangement uses TRBV4-1 and TRBJ2-5; no DNA check was done on the table's D call, TRBD1. Sequenced: blood. CDR3 residues: CASSHPRDRGSYGYTFGS.